The 32 T cell receptor beta chains below come from one sample, sequenced in a study of CD8 T cells in ankylosing spondylitis. One entry per CDR3 protein, called by TCRdb with MiXCR from the 5' RACE reads. The table has 350,000 to 400,000 distinct CDR3 sequences, 20% to 25% seen once. Sample: blood, either unsorted or a sorted T cell fraction (not recorded which). The source is a male donor with ankylosing spondylitis or in good health (not recorded which).

This clonotype has more than one count but fewer than ten. J is TRBJ2-7 and V is TRBV13, with 12 bases lining up with TRBD1. The CDR3 is made up of 15 amino acids. After removal of 4 bases from V and 7 bases from J, the junction contained 8 bases not matched to a gene. CDR1 and CDR2 from the germline V gene are PRHDT and FYEKMQ (reference sequence). CDR3 amino acids: CASSSTGQGAGEQYF. CDR3 nucleotide sequence: TGTGCCAGCAGCTCAACGGGACAGGGGGCGGGGGAGCAGTACTTC.

This chain links TRBV6-1 with TRBJ2-3; D perhaps matches TRBD1 (5 bases). The germline V and J ends were trimmed by 10 bases and 4 bases, with 15 bases remaining between them. The CDR3 runs 13 residues. Germline V gene data show CDR1 as MNHNS and CDR2 as SASEGT. The CDR3 DNA reads as TGTGCCACTACCGACAGTTATGCAGATACGCAGTATTTT. Its translation is CATTDSYADTQYF.

Only a few counts were recorded for this clonotype. V usage is TRBV6-1 and J usage is TRBJ1-2, with D hard to call. The CDR3 contains 15 residues. Germline values: CDR1 MNHNS, CDR2 SASEGT. V was trimmed by 5 bases and J by 0 bases, leaving 13 bases between them. DNA of the CDR3: TGTGCCAGCAGTCCACGAGGAGACCCTAACTATGGCTACACCTTC. Translated: CASSPRGDPNYGYTF.

The rearrangement links TRBV12-3 or TRBV12-4 to TRBJ1-6; the D is unclear. This CDR3 is 14 amino acids long. Trimming pared 5 bases from V and 9 bases from J, leaving 14 bases between. CDR3 region: CASSTLGPSSPLHF. DNA for the CDR3: TGTGCCAGCAGTACCCTTGGTCCGAGTTCACCCCTCCACTTT.

This clonotype was found a few times. The rearrangement uses TRBV12-3 or TRBV12-4 and TRBJ2-2; TRBD1 might be the D (6 bases). V shed 6 bases and J shed 1 base, with 15 bases lying between them. The CDR3 runs to 16 residues. CDR3 region: CASRQPTGQNTGELFF. The CDR3 coding sequence is TGTGCCAGCAGGCAACCTACAGGGCAGAACACCGGGGAGCTGTTTTTT.

The chain links TRBV4-1 to TRBJ2-1, with D possibly matching TRBD2 (6 bases). Germline values: CDR1 MGHRA, CDR2 YSYEKL. Trimming removed 4 bases at V and 9 bases at J, with 19 bases between. The CDR3 has 15 amino acids. The CDR3 region has the DNA TGCGCCAGCAGCCCCATCAGCGGGTCGCCGAGTGAGCAGTTCTTC. Translation: CASSPISGSPSEQFF.

Written as DNA, the CDR3 is TGTGCCAGCAGTCATCAGGGGGGGGGCAGCACAGATACGCAGTATTTT. Protein product: CASSHQGGGSTDTQYF. The chain links TRBV6-4 to TRBJ2-3; tentatively, D is TRBD1 or TRBD2 (7 bases each). Looked up from germline, CDR1 is MRHNA and CDR2 is SNTAGT. This CDR3 region has 16 residues. V was shortened by 5 bases and J by 0 bases, with 15 bases between the two germline ends.

This clonotype has at least ten counts. The chain links TRBV4-1 to TRBJ2-7; D is tentatively TRBD1 or TRBD2 (5 bases each). The ends were cut back, 0 bases at V and 7 bases at J, with 10 bases in the middle. From germline, CDR1 is MGHRA and CDR2 YSYEKL. This CDR3 spans 13 amino acids. For the CDR3, the DNA is TGCGCCAGCAGCCAAGATGGGGGTTGGGAGCAGTACTTC. Residues: CASSQDGGWEQYF.

This clonotype was seen once. V and J are TRBV10-3 and TRBJ2-7; 8 bases are a match to TRBD1. V shed 0 bases and J 6 bases; nucleotides not matched to a gene: 4. Germline V gene sequence: CDR1 ENHRY, CDR2 SYGVKD. This CDR3 spans 14 amino acids. In DNA, the CDR3 is TGTGCCATCAGTGAGTCCCAGGGGGCGGTCGAGCAGTACTTC. Translating gives CAISESQGAVEQYF.

This clonotype was observed a handful of times. The V gene is TRBV9, the J gene TRBJ2-1; 11 nucleotides line up with TRBD2. The germline gives CDR1 SGDLS, CDR2 YYNGEE. Losses at the gene ends were 4 bases for V and 3 bases for J; bases not matched to a gene: 3. The CDR3 is made up of 15 amino acids. This CDR3 is CASSSSGGDYNEQFF. The CDR3 DNA sequence: TGTGCCAGCAGCAGTAGCGGGGGGGACTACAATGAGCAGTTCTTC. Full variable domain (remainder filled in from reference TRBV9 and TRBJ2-1): DSGVTQTPKHLITATGQRVTLRCSPRSGDLSVYWYQQSLDQGLQFLIQYYNGEERAKGNILERFSAQQFPDLHSELNLSSLELGDSALYFCASSSSGGDYNEQFFGPGTRLTVL.

This clonotype was counted only a few times. The CDR3 sequence: CASSPLAGMDQPQHF. The CDR3 DNA reads as TGTGCCAGCAGCCCCCTGGCAGGGATGGATCAGCCCCAGCATTTT. V gene TRBV12-3 or TRBV12-4 combines with J gene TRBJ1-5; D possibly corresponds to TRBD1 (5 bases). V gave up 6 bases and J gave up 5 bases, with 17 bases separating them. The CDR3 loop spans 15 amino acids.

V and J are TRBV5-6 and TRBJ1-6; D unclear. V was pared by 4 bases and J by 10 bases, with 15 bases between. Per the germline V gene, CDR1 is SGHDT and CDR2 is YYEEEE. The CDR3 totals 14 residues. CDR3: CASSQLGLGSPLHF. CDR3 nucleotide sequence: TGTGCCAGCAGCCAGCTGGGGTTGGGATCACCCCTCCACTTT.

The chain recombines TRBV3-1 with TRBJ2-5; TRBD2 is a possible D gene (6 bases). V was cut by 3 bases and J by 7 bases, with 15 bases left in between. This CDR3 has 14 residues. CDR1 and CDR2 from the germline V gene are LGHDT and YNNKEL (reference sequence). For the CDR3, the DNA is TGTGCCAGCAGCCAGCCAACTGGGGGGAGGACCCAGTACTTC. The encoded protein is CASSQPTGGRTQYF.

In its sample, this clonotype was seen many times. The J gene is TRBJ2-7, the V gene TRBV20-1; tentative D call: TRBD1 (6 bases). The V end lost 0 bases, the J end lost 6 bases, and 12 bases lay between the germline ends. The CDR3 has 13 residues. CDR1 DFQATT and CDR2 SNEGSKA come from the germline V gene (reference sequence). The CDR3 nucleotides are TGCAGTGCTAGAGATATGGACAGCTCCGAGCAGTACTTC. It yields the protein CSARDMDSSEQYF.

This chain uses TRBV25-1 with TRBJ2-5; the D is unclear. Trimming removed 2 bases from V and 5 bases from J, with 21 bases in between. Germline assignment: CDR1 MGHDK and CDR2 SYGVNS. The CDR3 consists of 17 residues. CDR3 coding DNA: TGTGCCAGCAGTGAAGGGAAGCCCCCCCCCGAGGATGAGACCCAGTACTTC. It encodes CASSEGKPPPEDETQYF.

This chain links TRBV7-9 with TRBJ2-1; D is tentatively TRBD1 or TRBD2 (5 bases each). CDR1 and CDR2 from the germline V gene are SEHNR and FQNEAQ (reference sequence). The V end lost 4 bases, the J end lost 4 bases, and 14 bases lay between the germline ends. The CDR3 sequence is 15 residues long. The CDR3 reads CASSSREEGYNEQFF. CDR3 nucleotide sequence: TGTGCCAGCAGCTCGCGAGAAGAGGGGTACAATGAGCAGTTCTTC.

This clonotype was picked up a small number of times. V and J are TRBV15 and TRBJ1-6, with D hard to call. The CDR3 extends over 15 amino acids. Trimming pared 0 bases from V and 7 bases from J, leaving 10 bases between. Looked up from germline, CDR1 is LNHNV and CDR2 is YYDKDF (reference sequence). The CDR3 sequence: CATSRDRTVNSPLHF. CDR3 DNA: TGTGCCACCAGCAGAGACAGGACCGTCAATTCACCCCTCCACTTT.

The chain links TRBV5-1 to TRBJ2-2, with 12 bases that match TRBD2. This CDR3 region has 16 residues. Unmatched junction bases numbered 6, after V lost 3 bases and J lost 6 bases. Germline assignment: CDR1 SGHRS and CDR2 YFSETQ. This CDR3 reads CASSSPSGGAAGELFF. CDR3 sequence (DNA): TGCGCCAGCAGCTCGCCTAGCGGGGGGGCCGCCGGGGAGCTGTTTTTT.

The chain recombines TRBV11-2 with TRBJ2-3, with 10 bases fitting TRBD2. V lost 8 bases, J lost 6 bases, and 14 bases stayed unmatched. The CDR3 contains 16 residues. The V gene's germline CDR1 is SGHAT and CDR2 FQNNGV. The chain's CDR3 is CASSSGLAGAGDTQYF. The DNA of the CDR3 is TGTGCCAGCTCCAGCGGGCTAGCGGGGGCCGGGGATACGCAGTATTTT.

The chain employs TRBV10-3 and TRBJ2-5; D gene ambiguous. V was shortened by 2 bases and J by 2 bases, with 9 bases between the two germline ends. The CDR3 loop spans 14 amino acids. The germline V gene encodes CDR1 ENHRY and CDR2 SYGVKD. In nucleotides, the CDR3 is TGTGCCATCAGTGAGCCGGAGAAACAAGAGACCCAGTACTTC. Protein sequence: CAISEPEKQETQYF.

Only a few counts were recorded for this clonotype. The genes are TRBV4-1 and TRBJ2-1, with 7 bases lining up with TRBD1. V shed 1 base and J 3 bases; nucleotides not matched to a gene: 3. CDR3 length: 15 residues. The V gene's germline CDR1 is MGHRA and CDR2 YSYEKL. The CDR3 DNA reads TGCGCCAGCAGCCAAGGTGGGACAGTCTACAATGAGCAGTTCTTC. This translates into CASSQGGTVYNEQFF.

V gene TRBV6-5 combines with J gene TRBJ2-7; 8 positions agree with TRBD1. This CDR3 has 15 amino acids. V shed 4 bases, J shed 3 bases, and the junction held 8 bases outside the gene matches. The germline gives CDR1 MNHEY, CDR2 SVGAGI. Here the CDR3 reads CASSLGDRNLYEQYF. The CDR3, as DNA: TGTGCCAGCAGTTTGGGGGACAGGAATCTCTACGAGCAGTACTTC.

The table lists this clonotype with a few counts. The rearrangement joins TRBV7-9 to TRBJ2-7; tentatively, D is TRBD1 (5 bases). The V end was cut by 3 bases, the J end by 2 bases, with 14 bases between. This CDR3 region has 15 residues. Germline V gene sequence: CDR1 SEHNR, CDR2 FQNEAQ (reference sequence). Written as DNA, the CDR3 is TGTGCCAGCAGCTTTCCCCCGGACAACGCCTACGAGCAGTACTTC. It yields the protein CASSFPPDNAYEQYF.

J is TRBJ2-7 and V is TRBV4-1; 9 bases align to TRBD1. V shed 4 bases, J shed 3 bases, and the junction held 7 bases outside the gene matches. CDR3 length: 15 residues. Per germline, CDR1 MGHRA and CDR2 YSYEKL. The CDR3, as DNA: TGCGCCAGCAGCCCTCGACAGGGGGTTCGCTACGAGCAGTACTTC. Translated, it gives CASSPRQGVRYEQYF.

The chain employs TRBV6-2 or TRBV6-3 and TRBJ2-5; TRBD2 matches 12 bases. This CDR3 has 13 amino acids. With 8 bases clipped from V and 7 bases from J, the junction kept 5 bases outside the gene matches. Per germline, CDR1 MNHEY and CDR2 SVGEGT. In DNA form, the CDR3 reads TGTGCCAGCGGACCACTAGCGGGGGGGACCCAGTACTTC. Amino acids: CASGPLAGGTQYF.

The sample holds a few counts of this clonotype. V and J are TRBV9 and TRBJ2-7; 10 bases align to TRBD2. CDR1 is SGDLS and CDR2 is YYNGEE in the germline V gene. The CDR3 is 16 residues long. J gave up 4 bases and V 0 bases, and 7 bases lay outside the gene matches. CDR3 sequence reads: CASSVGWSGGAYEQYF. The CDR3 DNA sequence: TGTGCCAGCAGCGTAGGTTGGAGCGGGGGGGCTTACGAGCAGTACTTC. The entire variable domain, with the rest obtained from reference TRBV9 and TRBJ2-7, is as follows: DSGVTQTPKHLITATGQRVTLRCSPRSGDLSVYWYQQSLDQGLQFLIQYYNGEERAKGNILERFSAQQFPDLHSELNLSSLELGDSALYFCASSVGWSGGAYEQYFGPGTRLTVT.

The chain joins TRBV4-1 to TRBJ2-1; D is unresolved. Germline V gene sequence: CDR1 MGHRA, CDR2 YSYEKL. V gave up 0 bases and J gave up 8 bases, with 11 bases separating them. This CDR3 contains 14 residues. CDR3 region: CASSQEGMVDEQFF. The CDR3 nucleotides read TGCGCCAGCAGCCAAGAAGGGATGGTCGATGAGCAGTTCTTC.

In this sample, this clonotype turned up a few times. This chain connects TRBV12-3 or TRBV12-4 to TRBJ2-3; the match to TRBD1 covers 8 bases. Trimming took 1 base from V and 2 from J; bases not matched to a gene: 2. The CDR3 runs to 15 residues. The CDR3 DNA follows: TGTGCCAGCAGTTTAGGGACAGGGTTCACAGATACGCAGTATTTT. Residues: CASSLGTGFTDTQYF.

This clonotype showed up just a few times. The junction differs from germline at one of its ends, possibly a read error. The chain carries TRBV7-6 and TRBJ2-2; D perhaps matches TRBD2 (5 bases). CDR1 and CDR2 from the germline V gene are SGHVS and FNYEAQ. The length of the CDR3 is 12 residues. The CDR3 spells CASSLAFGELFF. In DNA form, the CDR3 reads TGTGCCAGCAGTTTAGCGTTCGGGGAGCTGTTTTTT.

The V and J genes are TRBV12-3 or TRBV12-4 and TRBJ2-5; 10 bases are a match to TRBD1. V lost 5 bases, J lost 9 bases, and 18 bases stayed unmatched. This CDR3 has 17 amino acids. The CDR3 nucleotides are TGTGCCAGCAGTCACCTCGGGACAGGGGAAGCTCAAGGGGCCCAGTACTTC. It encodes CASSHLGTGEAQGAQYF.

The chain combines TRBV6-5 with TRBJ1-1; D not certain. Per germline, CDR1 MNHEY and CDR2 SVGAGI. The CDR3 has 16 amino acids. Between the trimmed V and J ends, which lost 2 bases and 1 base, there was a span of 14 bases. The CDR3 DNA reads TGTGCCAGCAGTTACGGGCCATTGGCAGGGAACACTGAAGCTTTCTTT. Encoded protein: CASSYGPLAGNTEAFF.

This chain uses TRBV7-6 with TRBJ2-7; 11 bases are shared with TRBD2. V lost 3 bases, J lost 7 bases, and 8 bases stayed unmatched. Germline V lookup: CDR1 SGHVS, CDR2 FNYEAQ. The CDR3 runs to 15 residues. The CDR3 DNA is TGTGCCAGCAGCTTTTTAGCGGGGGGGCCGGGTGAGCAGTACTTC. Translated: CASSFLAGGPGEQYF.